Detailed here is one T cell receptor beta chain. The sample comes from a study of shared clonotypes between healthy human individuals. Assay: immunoSEQ multiplex PCR; the TCRdb copy retains only in-frame clones and omits some. The sample lists a few million clones; 85% to 95% were seen once. Sample: naive CD4+ T cells sorted from blood. The subset: CD45RA+ positively selected. The clonotype comes from a man aged 18 to 30 in good health.

The CDR3 is CASTESGAANEKLFF. The CDR3 nucleotides read TGTGCCAGCACCGAAAGTGGGGCTGCTAATGAAAAACTGTTTTTT. The rearrangement joins TRBV25-1 to TRBJ1-4; a possible D gene is TRBD1 (5 bases). CDR3 length: 15 residues. The germline V and J ends were trimmed by 7 bases and 3 bases, with 15 bases remaining between them. Germline V lookup: CDR1 MGHDK, CDR2 SYGVNS.